This record covers a single T cell receptor (beta chain). Mismatch with germline at one junction end may stem from a read error. Specified time point: newly diagnosed GD, antithyroid drugs for less than 3 months. The TCR library was prepared using RNA isolated from PBMCs. This sample was included in a study of regulatory T cells in long-lasting Graves disease. For TCR beta, libraries came from iRepertoire HTBI primers and Arm-PCR of CDR3 regions. From the multiplex PCR reads, TCRdb called clonotypes with MiXCR, one entry per CDR3 protein. The profile covers about 610,000 distinct CDR3 sequences, with about 16% appearing a single time and more than 10% taken by the ten largest. The CDR3 runs 15 residues. Germline V gene data show CDR1 as KGHSH and CDR2 as LQKENI. Another study also made use of these data, one on T cells in Graves' hyperthyroidism and ophthalmopathy.

This sequence originates from a man between 18 and 29 years old with Graves disease. This rearrangement joins TRBV18 to TRBJ1-1; no reliable D call. Sequencing used peripheral blood mononuclear cells (PBMCs), obtained at new diagnosis, from a patient treated with antithyroid drugs. CDR3 loop: CASSPAHRLYTEALF. In nucleotides, the CDR3 is TGTGCCAGCTCACCGGCCCATAGGCTCTACACTGAAGCTCTCTTT.